The 22 T cell receptor beta chains in this list originate from one sample, sequenced in a study of CD8 T cells in ankylosing spondylitis. TCRdb re-called the 5' RACE reads through MiXCR, storing one row per CDR3 protein. The data show hundreds of thousands of distinct CDR3 sequences, with around 21% seen just once and 3.5% held by the top ten. Specimen: blood, either unsorted or a sorted T cell fraction (not recorded which). All receptors come from a female donor with ankylosing spondylitis or in good health (not recorded which).

This clonotype came up a few times. V gene TRBV11-2 combines with J gene TRBJ2-1, with unresolved D. Germline V gene data show CDR1 as SGHAT and CDR2 as FQNNGV. Trimming took 3 bases from V and 8 from J, leaving 11 bases between them. The CDR3 is 13 amino acids. The CDR3 loop reads CASSLEPLDEQFF. The CDR3 region has the DNA TGTGCCAGCAGCTTGGAACCGCTGGATGAGCAGTTCTTC.

The chain uses TRBV20-1 and TRBJ2-5; maybe TRBD2 (5 bases). CDR3 length equals 12 residues. The germline V gene encodes CDR1 DFQATT and CDR2 SNEGSKA (reference sequence). Trimming removed 1 base at V and 5 bases at J, with 8 bases between. CDR3 nucleotide sequence: TGCAGTGCTAGAGTGTCGGGGGAGACCCAGTACTTC. This translates into CSARVSGETQYF.

This clonotype was seen only a few times. V and J are TRBV30 and TRBJ1-5, with TRBD1 as a possible D gene (6 bases). Germline CDR1 GTSNPN, CDR2 SVGIG (reference sequence). V was cut by 1 base and J by 0 bases, with 13 bases left in between. The length of the CDR3 is 16 residues. The CDR3 loop reads CAWSDPTGYSNQPQHF. Here the CDR3 DNA reads TGTGCCTGGAGTGACCCAACAGGGTATAGCAATCAGCCCCAGCATTTT.

The rearrangement joins TRBV3-1 to TRBJ1-1, with D possibly matching TRBD1 (6 bases). Germline assignment: CDR1 LGHDT and CDR2 YNNKEL (reference sequence). The V gene lost 1 base and the J gene lost 9 bases, with 12 bases spanning the gap. This CDR3 region has 13 residues. In nucleotides, the CDR3 is TGTGCCAGCAGCCAAGGGGACAAGGCCCAAGCTTTCTTT. Translating gives CASSQGDKAQAFF.

This clonotype was recorded at least ten times. Here the CDR3 DNA reads TGCAGTGCTAGAGTCCGTAGAGGAAGCACAGATACGCAGTATTTT. It specifies CSARVRRGSTDTQYF. This chain links TRBV20-1 with TRBJ2-3; D is unresolved. This CDR3 region has 15 residues. V was clipped by 1 base and J by 0 bases, with 11 bases between them. Germline-derived CDR1 and CDR2 are DFQATT and SNEGSKA (reference sequence).

This clonotype was seen many times. This chain uses TRBV7-2 with TRBJ2-3; 7 bases are a match to TRBD2. Germline V gene data show CDR1 as SGHTA and CDR2 as FQGNSA. The CDR3 runs to 13 residues. V lost 11 bases to trimming and J lost 1 base; unmatched junction nucleotides: 6. This chain's CDR3 is CAHAGEGTDTQYF. The CDR3 nucleotides are TGTGCCCATGCGGGAGAGGGCACAGATACGCAGTATTTT.

The V call is TRBV20-1, the J call TRBJ2-3, with 9 bases aligning to TRBD1. V trimming: 5 bases; J trimming: 1 base; junction bases outside the gene matches: 16. CDR3 length: 18 residues. Germline-derived CDR1 and CDR2 are DFQATT and SNEGSKA (reference sequence). CDR3 nucleotide sequence: TGCAGTGCTGCCCCCGGGACAGGGATAATGTTTCGCACAGATACGCAGTATTTT. Protein product: CSAAPGTGIMFRTDTQYF.

This CDR3 reads CASSYDPGAEQPQHF. CDR3 bases: TGTGCCAGCAGTTACGATCCAGGGGCGGAACAGCCCCAGCATTTT. This chain uses TRBV6-5 with TRBJ1-5; possible D gene TRBD1, 6 bases. CDR1 is MNHEY, CDR2 SVGAGI, per germline. The V end was cut by 2 bases, the J end by 7 bases, with 15 bases between. The CDR3 runs 15 residues.

The gene calls are TRBV20-1 and TRBJ1-6; D is unresolved. V lost 4 bases to trimming and J lost 8 bases, with 15 bases between them. The CDR3 consists of 14 residues. Germline loops: CDR1 DFQATT, CDR2 SNEGSKA (reference sequence). CDR3 bases: TGCAGTGCTACTTCGGGAGTTGGCGATTCACCCCTCCACTTT. Amino acid sequence: CSATSGVGDSPLHF.

The V call is TRBV7-2, the J call TRBJ2-5; a possible D gene is TRBD2 (5 bases). With 6 bases removed from V and 5 bases from J, the gap between germline ends came to 22 bases. CDR3 length: 16 residues. Germline V lookup: CDR1 SGHTA, CDR2 FQGNSA. The DNA for the CDR3 is TGTGCCAGCAGTCTGACCAGAGGGCCCTACGGGGAGACCCAGTACTTC. The encoded protein is CASSLTRGPYGETQYF.

This clonotype was detected only a few times. The CDR3 DNA reads as TGTGCCAGCAGCTTTGACAGATCGAACACTGAAGCTTTCTTT. It encodes CASSFDRSNTEAFF. The genes are TRBV7-2 and TRBJ1-1, with a tentative D call TRBD1 (5 bases). V was pared by 3 bases and J by 1 base, with 9 bases between. Germline V gene lookup returns CDR1 SGHTA and CDR2 FQGNSA. CDR3 length: 14 amino acids. The entire variable domain, with the rest obtained from reference TRBV7-2 and TRBJ1-1, is as follows: GAGVSQSPSNKVTEKGKDVELRCDPISGHTALYWYRQSLGQGLEFLIYFQGNSAPDKSGLPSDRFSAERTGGSVSTLTIQRTQQEDSAVYLCASSFDRSNTEAFFGQGTRLTVV.

V and J are TRBV30 and TRBJ2-5; D call uncertain. The CDR3 length is 11 residues. V gave up 4 bases and J gave up 5 bases, with 8 bases separating them. Germline-derived CDR1 and CDR2 are GTSNPN and SVGIG (reference sequence). The CDR3 spells CAWNVGETQYF. The CDR3 nucleotides are TGTGCCTGGAATGTGGGTGAGACCCAGTACTTC.

The table lists this clonotype with many counts. The V gene is TRBV2, the J gene TRBJ1-1; tentative D call: TRBD1 (5 bases). Germline loops: CDR1 SNHLY, CDR2 FYNNEI. V was cut by 2 bases and J by 1 base, with 8 bases left in between. This CDR3 has 14 residues. The CDR3 reads CASSEFGGNTEAFF. The CDR3 DNA follows: TGTGCCAGCAGTGAATTCGGGGGGAACACTGAAGCTTTCTTT.

This clonotype was found a few times. V usage is TRBV15 and J usage is TRBJ1-1, with D unresolved. V was shortened by 5 bases and J by 5 bases, with 9 bases between the two germline ends. The germline CDR1 and CDR2 sequences are LNHNV and YYDKDF (reference sequence). This CDR3 is 12 amino acids long. CDR3 sequence reads: CATSFRRTEAFF. DNA of the CDR3: TGTGCCACCAGCTTTCGACGGACTGAAGCTTTCTTT.

The rearrangement links TRBV28 to TRBJ2-7; D ambiguous. The germline V and J ends were trimmed by 3 bases and 2 bases, with 11 bases remaining between them. The CDR3 consists of 14 residues. Germline CDR1 and CDR2: MDHEN and SYDVKM. The CDR3 is CASSFSAATYEQYF. The CDR3 nucleotides read TGTGCCAGCAGTTTCTCAGCAGCTACCTACGAGCAGTACTTC.

This clonotype was counted at least ten times. Its ends do not fully match the called genes, so a read error is possible. This chain links TRBV12-3 or TRBV12-4 with TRBJ2-2; 12 bases line up with TRBD2. This CDR3 spans 16 amino acids. The CDR3 sequence: CASSLAGGSWTGELFF. The CDR3 region has the DNA TGTGCCAGCAGTCTAGCGGGAGGGTCCTGGACCGGGGAGCTGTTTTTT.

The gene calls are TRBV10-3 and TRBJ2-5; 8 positions match TRBD1. The CDR3 sequence is 15 residues long. Trimming cost V 6 bases and J 4 bases; bases outside gene matches: 10. The germline V gene encodes CDR1 ENHRY and CDR2 SYGVKD. The CDR3 region is CAIRPTGDRGETQYF. DNA for the CDR3: TGTGCCATCAGACCAACGGGAGACAGGGGAGAGACCCAGTACTTC.

This clonotype came up many times. The rearrangement uses TRBV24-1 and TRBJ2-1; D might be TRBD2 (6 bases). The CDR3 length is 15 residues. Trimming stripped 0 bases from V and 5 bases from J, with 10 bases between. Germline CDR1 and CDR2: KGHDR and SFDVKD. As DNA, the CDR3 is TGTGCCACCAGTGATTTGGGGGGGAACCACAATGAGCAGTTCTTC. Translation gives CATSDLGGNHNEQFF.

The chain uses TRBV19 and TRBJ1-1; D might be TRBD1 (6 bases). Trimming removed 6 bases from V and 1 base from J, with 18 bases in between. There are 16 residues in the CDR3. Germline-derived CDR1 and CDR2 are LNHDA and SQIVND (reference sequence). The CDR3 sequence is CASSLRRGGSNTEAFF. The CDR3 DNA sequence: TGTGCCAGTAGCTTGCGGAGGGGGGGCTCGAACACTGAAGCTTTCTTT.

This chain connects TRBV29-1 to TRBJ1-1; D is ambiguous. Deletions cut 7 bases from V and 5 bases from J, with 20 bases between. Germline-derived CDR1 and CDR2 are SQVTM and ANQGSEA. The CDR3 extends over 14 amino acids. CDR3 amino acids: CSATAVGLGTEAFF. The CDR3, as DNA: TGCAGCGCTACCGCGGTGGGCCTAGGAACTGAAGCTTTCTTT. The complete variable domain, with remaining parts taken from reference TRBV29-1 and TRBJ1-1, reads SAVISQKPSRDICQRGTSLTIQCQVDSQVTMMFWYRQQPGQSLTLIATANQGSEATYESGFVIDKFPISRPNLTFSTLTVSNMSPEDSSIYLCSATAVGLGTEAFFGQGTRLTVV.

This clonotype has more than one count but fewer than ten. The gene calls are TRBV7-9 and TRBJ1-4, with D hard to call. Deletions cut 3 bases from V and 8 bases from J, with 10 bases between. Germline loops: CDR1 SEHNR, CDR2 FQNEAQ (reference sequence). This CDR3 has 13 residues. DNA of the CDR3: TGTGCCAGCAGCTTGTCGGGTTGGGAAAAACTGTTTTTT. Protein product: CASSLSGWEKLFF.

The rearrangement joins TRBV20-1 to TRBJ2-2, with TRBD2 identical over 11 bases. Looked up from germline, CDR1 is DFQATT and CDR2 is SNEGSKA (reference sequence). The J segment lost 2 bases and the V segment lost 3 bases, leaving 5 bases of the junction unmatched. The CDR3 runs 16 residues. Here the CDR3 DNA reads TGCAGTGCTAGTTATAGCGGGAGGGTTAACACCGGGGAGCTGTTTTTT. Translation gives CSASYSGRVNTGELFF.